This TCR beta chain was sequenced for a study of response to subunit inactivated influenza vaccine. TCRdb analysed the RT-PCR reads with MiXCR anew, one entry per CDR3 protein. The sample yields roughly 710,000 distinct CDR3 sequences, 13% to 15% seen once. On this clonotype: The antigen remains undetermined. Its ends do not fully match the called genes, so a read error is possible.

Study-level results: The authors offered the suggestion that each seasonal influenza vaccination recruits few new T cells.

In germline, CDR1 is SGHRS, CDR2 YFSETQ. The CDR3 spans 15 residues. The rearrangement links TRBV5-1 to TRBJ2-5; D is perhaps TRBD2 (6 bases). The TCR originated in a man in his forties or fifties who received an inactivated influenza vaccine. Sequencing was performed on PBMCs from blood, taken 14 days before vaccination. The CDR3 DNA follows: TGCGCCAGGAGCTTGGGGACTTGGGGCCAAGAGACCCAGTACTTC. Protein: CARSLGTWGQETQYF.